This TCR beta chain originates from a study of CD8 T cells in ankylosing spondylitis. Study conclusions and caveats: Characteristic of ankylosing spondylitis blood, it appeared, was a TCR beta motif comprising eight highly homologous variants. The clones that were linked to disease were reported to be significantly enriched in matched synovial fluid samples from ankylosing spondylitis patients.

CDR3 length: 15 amino acids. V was pared by 5 bases and J by 2 bases, with 10 bases between. Germline V gene sequence: CDR1 MDHEN, CDR2 SYDVKM. This clonotype was recorded a few times. Its antigen is unidentified. Making the TCR beta libraries involved quantitative 5'-RACE with molecular barcodes. TCRdb re-derived calls from the 5' RACE reads in MiXCR, one entry per CDR3 protein. The sample comprises roughly 90,000 distinct CDR3 sequences, 8% to 10% of which are singletons, and 8.5% to 10% rests with the top ten. The sequenced sample was blood, either unsorted or a sorted T cell fraction (not recorded which). The chain couples TRBV28 to TRBJ1-6, with D unclear. The clonotype comes from a male donor with ankylosing spondylitis or in good health (not recorded which). As DNA, the CDR3 is TGTGCCAGCAGTCCATTTTACCCCTATAATTCACCCCTCCACTTT. Translated: CASSPFYPYNSPLHF.